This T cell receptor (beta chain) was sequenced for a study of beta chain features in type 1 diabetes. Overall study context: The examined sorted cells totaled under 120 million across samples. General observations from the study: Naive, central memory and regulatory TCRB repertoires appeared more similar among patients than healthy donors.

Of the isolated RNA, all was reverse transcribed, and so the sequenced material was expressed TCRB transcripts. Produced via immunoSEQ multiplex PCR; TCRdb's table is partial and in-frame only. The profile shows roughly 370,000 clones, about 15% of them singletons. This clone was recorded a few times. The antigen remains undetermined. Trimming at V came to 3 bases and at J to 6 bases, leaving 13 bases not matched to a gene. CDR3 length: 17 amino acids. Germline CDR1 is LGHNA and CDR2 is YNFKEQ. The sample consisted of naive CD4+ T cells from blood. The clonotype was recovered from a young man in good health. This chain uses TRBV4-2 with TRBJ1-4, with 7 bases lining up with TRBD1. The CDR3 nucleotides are TGTGCCAGCAGCCATGACGGACAGGCCGTTTCGGATGAAAAACTGTTTTTT. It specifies CASSHDGQAVSDEKLFF.